The clone carrying this T cell receptor (beta chain) was detected a few times. Antigen specificity is unknown. This sample was included in a study of Graves' ophthalmopathy and Graves' hyperthyroidism. Study-wide background: Before any treatment was given, at initial diagnosis, peripheral blood was collected.

Fresh peripheral blood, approximately 10 ml, was the PBMC source. Germline V gene lookup returns CDR1 SQVTM and CDR2 ANQGSEA. The CDR3 length is 11 residues. V was clipped by 1 base and J by 14 bases, with 12 bases between them. Amplification from RNA transcripts yielded the TCR beta CDR3 regions. The workflow started with a first-round RT-PCR run with HTBI primers and then moved on to a second-round multiplex PCR. TCRdb re-analysed the multiplex PCR reads in MiXCR, keeping a single row per CDR3 protein. The table has hundreds of thousands of distinct CDR3 sequences, 35% to 45% seen once; the top ten hold over 2.5%. Points from the study as a whole: A model of 13 signatures distinguished ophthalmopathy from stable hyperthyroidism at under 90% sensitivity and roughly 80% specificity. The majority of expanded thyroid clonotypes above 0.001 frequency also occurred in blood.

The chain uses TRBV29-1 and TRBJ2-1; D is undetermined. The sample comprised peripheral blood. The sequence derives from an adult man with Graves' ophthalmopathy. CDR3 sequence: CSVEGATLEFF. The CDR3 DNA reads TGCAGCGTTGAAGGCGCCACCCTGGAGTTCTTC.